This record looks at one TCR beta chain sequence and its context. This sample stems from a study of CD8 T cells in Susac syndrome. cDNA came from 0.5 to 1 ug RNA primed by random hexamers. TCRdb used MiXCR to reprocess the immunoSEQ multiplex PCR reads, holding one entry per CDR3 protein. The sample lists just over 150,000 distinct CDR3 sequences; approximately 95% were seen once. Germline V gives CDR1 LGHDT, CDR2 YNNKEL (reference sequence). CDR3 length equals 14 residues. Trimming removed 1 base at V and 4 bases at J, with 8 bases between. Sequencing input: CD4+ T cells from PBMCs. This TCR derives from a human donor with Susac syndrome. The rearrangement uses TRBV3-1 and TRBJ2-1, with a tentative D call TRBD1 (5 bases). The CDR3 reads CASSQGQMYNEQFF. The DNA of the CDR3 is TGTGCCAGCAGCCAAGGACAGATGTACAATGAGCAGTTCTTC.